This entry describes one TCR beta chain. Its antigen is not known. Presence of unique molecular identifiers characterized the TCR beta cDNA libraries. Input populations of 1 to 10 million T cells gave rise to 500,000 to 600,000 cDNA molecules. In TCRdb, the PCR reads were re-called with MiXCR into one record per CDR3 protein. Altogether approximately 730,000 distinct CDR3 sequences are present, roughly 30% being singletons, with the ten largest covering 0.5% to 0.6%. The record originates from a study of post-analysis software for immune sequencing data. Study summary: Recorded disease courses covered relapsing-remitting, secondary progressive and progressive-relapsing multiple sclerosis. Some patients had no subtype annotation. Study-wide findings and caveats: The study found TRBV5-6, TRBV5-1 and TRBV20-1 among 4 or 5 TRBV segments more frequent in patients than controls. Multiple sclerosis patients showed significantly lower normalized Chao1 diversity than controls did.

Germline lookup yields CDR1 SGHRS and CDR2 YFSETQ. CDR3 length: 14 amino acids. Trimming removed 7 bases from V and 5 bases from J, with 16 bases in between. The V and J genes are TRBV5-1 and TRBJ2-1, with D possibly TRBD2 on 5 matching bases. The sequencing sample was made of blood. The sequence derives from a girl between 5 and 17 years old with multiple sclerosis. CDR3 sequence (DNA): TGCGCCAGCCGGGCTTTGGCGGGTGACAATGAGCAGTTCTTC. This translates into CASRALAGDNEQFF.